This T cell receptor beta chain originates from a study of T-cell memory formation after mild COVID-19. CDR1 and CDR2 from the germline V gene are MNHEY and SVGEGT. The CDR3 is 16 residues long. V was cut by 6 bases and J by 0 bases, with 15 bases left in between. TCRdb analysed the 5' RACE reads with MiXCR anew, one entry per CDR3 protein. The sample comprises 350,000 to 550,000 distinct CDR3 sequences, about a sixth of which are singletons, and roughly 21% rests with the top ten. Details on this clonotype: This could be a read error, since a much larger clone is one nucleotide away.

Source material: PBMCs or a T cell subset sorted from them (not recorded which). The chain links TRBV6-2 or TRBV6-3 to TRBJ2-1, with no clear D. This sequence was found in a man aged 18 to 29 who had mild COVID-19 (a few samples of this study predate the infection). Cell type and time point are not known. DNA for the CDR3: TGTGCCAGCAGAACGATACAGTGGAGCTCCTACAATGAGCAGTTCTTC. Protein: CASRTIQWSSYNEQFF.